The next 19 T cell receptor beta chains were all read from a single sample in a study of post-analysis software for immune sequencing data. Researchers reported that TCR beta cDNA libraries carried unique molecular identifiers. One entry per CDR3 protein results from TCRdb running MiXCR on the PCR reads. The sample yields 820,000 or so distinct CDR3 sequences, roughly 50% seen once. Study results and caveats: In patients, about five TRBV segments were more frequent than in controls, with TRBV5-6, TRBV5-1 and TRBV20-1 among them.

Their specific antigens are unknown. The specimen was blood. The receptors were sampled from a girl aged 5 to 17 with multiple sclerosis.

This clonotype was picked up a small number of times. The chain employs TRBV15 and TRBJ2-7; D gene unclear. CDR1 LNHNV and CDR2 YYDKDF come from the germline V gene (reference sequence). Trimming left V 0 bases short and J 7 bases short, with 10 bases between. This CDR3 has 13 amino acids. The CDR3 bases are TGTGCCACCAGCAGAGATCCACTGTGGGAGCAGTACTTC. It yields the protein CATSRDPLWEQYF.

This clonotype came up once. This rearrangement joins TRBV19 to TRBJ2-5, with 11 bases matching TRBD2. The CDR3 length is 18 residues. Germline V lookup: CDR1 LNHDA, CDR2 SQIVND (reference sequence). Trimming removed 7 bases from V and 2 bases from J; junction bases left unmatched: 15. CDR3 loop: CASKGLAGGTITQETQYF. DNA for the CDR3: TGTGCCAGTAAGGGCCTAGCGGGAGGAACCATTACTCAAGAGACCCAGTACTTC.

The J gene is TRBJ1-2, the V gene TRBV4-1; 9 nucleotides agree with TRBD1. V was pared by 0 bases and J by 8 bases, with 7 bases of the junction left unmatched. Germline CDR1 and CDR2: MGHRA and YSYEKL. This CDR3 is built from 15 residues. In DNA form, the CDR3 reads TGCGCCAGCAGCCAAGAGCCACAGGGGGCTCGGGGCTACACCTTC. Encoded protein: CASSQEPQGARGYTF.

V and J are TRBV6-5 and TRBJ1-2; D gene unclear. Trimming stripped 2 bases from V and 1 base from J, with 17 bases between. Per germline, CDR1 MNHEY and CDR2 SVGAGI. This CDR3 is 17 amino acids long. For the CDR3, the DNA is TGTGCCAGCAGTTACCTGAAAAGGGAAACGAATAACTATGGCTACACCTTC. It translates to CASSYLKRETNNYGYTF.

Only a few counts were recorded for this clonotype. The chain recombines TRBV29-1 with TRBJ2-7, with TRBD2 matching 7 bases. The CDR3 loop spans 11 amino acids. The germline CDR1 and CDR2 sequences are SQVTM and ANQGSEA. Unmatched junction bases numbered 5, after V lost 6 bases and J lost 6 bases. The CDR3 DNA reads as TGCAGCGTGCGACTAGCCGGCGAGCAGTACTTC. As protein: CSVRLAGEQYF.

J is TRBJ1-2 and V is TRBV10-3; TRBD1 aligns across 7 bases. CDR1 ENHRY and CDR2 SYGVKD come from the germline V gene. This CDR3 has 13 residues. J was trimmed by 7 bases and V by 3 bases; bases with no gene match: 5. The chain's CDR3 is CAISELAGGGYTF. The DNA for the CDR3 is TGTGCCATCAGTGAATTGGCAGGGGGTGGCTACACCTTC.

The chain is built from TRBV20-1 and TRBJ2-1; a weak D match, TRBD2 (5 bases). The germline gives CDR1 DFQATT, CDR2 SNEGSKA (reference sequence). Trimming stripped 0 bases from V and 3 bases from J, with 9 bases between. The CDR3 is 14 residues long. The CDR3 is CSARENGDYNEQFF. The DNA for the CDR3 is TGCAGTGCTAGAGAGAACGGGGACTACAATGAGCAGTTCTTC.

This chain connects TRBV20-1 to TRBJ2-1, with a possible D match to TRBD2 (5 bases). With 6 bases removed from V and 0 bases from J, the gap between germline ends came to 12 bases. This CDR3 contains 14 residues. Looked up from germline, CDR1 is DFQATT and CDR2 is SNEGSKA (reference sequence). Written as DNA, the CDR3 is TGCAGTGCCAGTGGGGAGAGCTCCTACAATGAGCAGTTCTTC. Residues: CSASGESSYNEQFF.

Notes on this clonotype: At one of its ends the junction is not consistent with the germline gene, which may arise from a read error. The chain links TRBV14 to TRBJ2-1; the match to TRBD2 covers 14 bases. This CDR3 contains 15 residues. CDR1 is SGHDN, CDR2 FVKESK, per germline. In DNA form, the CDR3 reads TGTGCCAGCACCCAAGGACTAGCGGGGGGCAATGAGCAGTTCTTC. The encoded protein is CASTQGLAGGNEQFF.

V is TRBV27 and J is TRBJ2-1; D is undetermined. CDR3 length: 14 amino acids. Germline V gene data show CDR1 as MNHEY and CDR2 as SMNVEV (reference sequence). V shed 2 bases and J shed 9 bases, with 14 bases lying between them. For the CDR3, the DNA is TGTGCCAGCAGTTTACGACACAAGAACGGTGAGCAGTTCTTC. Its translation is CASSLRHKNGEQFF.

This chain joins TRBV20-1 and TRBJ2-3; D gene uncertain. V was clipped by 6 bases and J by 0 bases, with 7 bases between them. The CDR3 runs to 12 residues. The germline gives CDR1 DFQATT, CDR2 SNEGSKA (reference sequence). This CDR3 is CSAKPSTDTQYF. DNA for the CDR3: TGCAGTGCCAAACCGAGCACAGATACGCAGTATTTT.

The rearrangement uses TRBV10-3 and TRBJ2-7; a weak D match, TRBD1 (5 bases). The length of the CDR3 is 13 residues. The germline V gene encodes CDR1 ENHRY and CDR2 SYGVKD. Trimming shortened V by 6 bases and J by 2 bases, and 11 bases separated the two germline ends. CDR3 in DNA: TGTGCCATCAGGTCAGACAGTGCCTACGAGCAGTACTTC. Its translation is CAIRSDSAYEQYF.

CDR3 sequence: CASSQGGTSANEQFF. In DNA, the CDR3 is TGCGCCAGCAGCCAAGGTGGTACTAGCGCGAACGAGCAGTTCTTC. The chain links TRBV4-1 to TRBJ2-1, with 7 positions matching TRBD2. V lost 1 base to trimming and J lost 10 bases; unmatched junction nucleotides: 10. Germline V gives CDR1 MGHRA, CDR2 YSYEKL. This CDR3 is built from 15 residues.

This rearrangement joins TRBV12-3 or TRBV12-4 to TRBJ2-7; TRBD1 or TRBD2 may be the D gene (5 bases each). Trimming removed 6 bases at V and 5 bases at J, with 14 bases between. CDR3 length: 13 amino acids. This CDR3 is CASSRRGPDEQYF. The DNA of the CDR3 is TGTGCCAGCAGCCGCCGGGGCCCCGACGAGCAGTACTTC.

This clonotype was observed a handful of times. The chain is built from TRBV27 and TRBJ2-7; 7 nucleotides match TRBD2. This CDR3 is built from 15 residues. Unmatched junction bases numbered 7, after V lost 3 bases and J lost 2 bases. Looked up from germline, CDR1 is MNHEY and CDR2 is SMNVEV (reference sequence). The CDR3 protein is CASSFRRTRAYEQYF. The CDR3 bases are TGTGCCAGCAGTTTCCGGAGGACTAGAGCCTACGAGCAGTACTTC.

The chain recombines TRBV27 with TRBJ1-5; possibly TRBD1 for D (5 bases). CDR1 and CDR2 (germline): MNHEY, SMNVEV (reference sequence). The CDR3 has 15 residues. Trimming cost V 0 bases and J 7 bases, with 13 bases left between them. The CDR3 coding sequence is TGTGCCAGCAGTTTATCCTCGGGGCTAAAACAGCCCCAGCATTTT. It codes for CASSLSSGLKQPQHF.

Only a few counts were recorded for this clonotype. The V call is TRBV29-1, the J call TRBJ2-4; D might be TRBD1 (7 bases). Trimming stripped 0 bases from V and 0 bases from J, with 9 bases between. CDR1 SQVTM and CDR2 ANQGSEA come from the germline V gene. The CDR3 is 15 residues long. The CDR3 DNA sequence: TGCAGCGTTGAAGACAGGGGGGTAGCCAAAAACATTCAGTACTTC. Its translation is CSVEDRGVAKNIQYF.

The chain recombines TRBV6-5 with TRBJ2-7, with TRBD2 as a possible D gene (6 bases). Per germline, CDR1 MNHEY and CDR2 SVGAGI. CDR3 length: 15 residues. V dropped 4 bases and J dropped 3 bases, with 16 bases sitting between them. In nucleotides, the CDR3 is TGTGCCAGCAGTTTTCACCGGGACTTTATCTACGAGCAGTACTTC. Amino acids: CASSFHRDFIYEQYF.

The chain joins TRBV11-3 to TRBJ2-3; either TRBD1 or TRBD2 may fit D (5 bases each). V gave up 2 bases and J gave up 2 bases, with 11 bases separating them. Germline CDR1 reads SGHNT; CDR2 reads YENEEA. The CDR3 has 15 amino acids. The CDR3 DNA reads as TGTGCCAGCAGCTTACAGGGAGCGAACACAGATACGCAGTATTTT. Protein product: CASSLQGANTDTQYF.